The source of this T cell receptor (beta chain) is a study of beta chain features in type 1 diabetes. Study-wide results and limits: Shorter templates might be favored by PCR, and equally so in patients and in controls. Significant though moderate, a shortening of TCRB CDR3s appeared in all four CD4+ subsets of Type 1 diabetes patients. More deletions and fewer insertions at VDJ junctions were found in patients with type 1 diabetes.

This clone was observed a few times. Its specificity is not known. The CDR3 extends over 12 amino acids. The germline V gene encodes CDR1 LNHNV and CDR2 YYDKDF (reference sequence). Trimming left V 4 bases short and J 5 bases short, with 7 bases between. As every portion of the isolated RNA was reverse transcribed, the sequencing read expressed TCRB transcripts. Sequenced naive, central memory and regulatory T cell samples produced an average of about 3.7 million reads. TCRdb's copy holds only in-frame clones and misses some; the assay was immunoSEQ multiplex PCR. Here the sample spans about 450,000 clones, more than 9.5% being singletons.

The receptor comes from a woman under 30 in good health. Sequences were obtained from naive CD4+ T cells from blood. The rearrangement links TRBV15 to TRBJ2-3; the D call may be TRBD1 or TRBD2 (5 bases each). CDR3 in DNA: TGTGCCACCAGCACTGGGGGAGATACGCAGTATTTT. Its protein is CATSTGGDTQYF.